Described below is a single T cell receptor beta chain sequence and its context. What it binds is unknown. The CDR3 runs 16 residues. Germline CDR1 and CDR2: LNHDA and SQIVND (reference sequence). V gave up 1 base and J gave up 2 bases; unmatched junction bases: 3. This sample was included in a study of T cells in tuberculosis. At the level of the study: IGRA-negative adolescents, IGRA-positive adolescents with latent tuberculosis and adults with active tuberculosis formed this South African cohort. Whole-study results and caveats: Smaller alpha distances in active tuberculosis partly reflected shorter CDR3-alpha lengths. Smaller distances to GMM-specific TCRs suggested their expansion in active tuberculosis.

Generated by immunoSEQ multiplex PCR, the TCRdb table keeps only in-frame clones and is missing some. Of some 40,000 clones in the sample, approximately 95% were seen once. The chain carries TRBV19 and TRBJ1-5; the match to TRBD1 covers 9 bases. The sequence was collected from a donor aged 10 to 29 with latent tuberculosis or without tuberculosis infection. The sequenced material came from PBMCs. In DNA, the CDR3 is TGTGCCAGTAGTATAGGGCGGACAGGGGGCAATCAGCCCCAGCATTTT. Protein sequence: CASSIGRTGGNQPQHF.